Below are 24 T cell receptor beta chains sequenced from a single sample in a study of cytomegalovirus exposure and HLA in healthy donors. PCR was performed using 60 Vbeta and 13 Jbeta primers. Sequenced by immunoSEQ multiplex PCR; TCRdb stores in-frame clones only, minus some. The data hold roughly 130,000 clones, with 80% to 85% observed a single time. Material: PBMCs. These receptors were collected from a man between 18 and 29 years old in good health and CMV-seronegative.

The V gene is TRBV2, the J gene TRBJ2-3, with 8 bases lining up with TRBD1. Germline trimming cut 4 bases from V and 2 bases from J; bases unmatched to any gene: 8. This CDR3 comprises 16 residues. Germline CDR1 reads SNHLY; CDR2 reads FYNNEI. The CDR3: CASSAQGALSTDTQYF. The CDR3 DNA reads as TGTGCCAGCAGTGCCCAGGGGGCTCTTTCCACAGATACGCAGTATTTT.

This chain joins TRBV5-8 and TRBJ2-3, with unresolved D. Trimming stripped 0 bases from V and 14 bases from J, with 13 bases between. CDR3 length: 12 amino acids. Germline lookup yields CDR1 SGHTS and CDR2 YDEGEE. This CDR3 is CASSLVPTSGYF. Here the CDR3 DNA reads TGTGCCAGCAGCTTGGTACCAACATCAGGGTATTTT. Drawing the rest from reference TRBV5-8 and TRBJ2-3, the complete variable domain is EAGVTQSPTHLIKTRGQQATLRCSPISGHTSVYWYQQALGLGLQFLLWYDEGEERNRGNFPPRFSGRQFPNYSSELNVNALELEDSALYLCASSLVPTSGYFGPGTRLTVL.

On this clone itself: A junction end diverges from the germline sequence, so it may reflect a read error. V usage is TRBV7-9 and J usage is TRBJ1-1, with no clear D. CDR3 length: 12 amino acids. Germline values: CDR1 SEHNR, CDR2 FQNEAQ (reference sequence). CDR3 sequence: CSSSFNRGEAFF. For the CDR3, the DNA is TGTTCCAGCAGCTTTAACCGGGGTGAAGCTTTCTTT.

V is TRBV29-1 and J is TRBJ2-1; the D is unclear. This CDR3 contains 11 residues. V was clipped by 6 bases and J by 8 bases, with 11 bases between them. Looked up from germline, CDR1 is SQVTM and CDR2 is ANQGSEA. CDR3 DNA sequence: TGCAGCGTCGGTGCGAGGCATGAGCAGTTCTTC. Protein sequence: CSVGARHEQFF.

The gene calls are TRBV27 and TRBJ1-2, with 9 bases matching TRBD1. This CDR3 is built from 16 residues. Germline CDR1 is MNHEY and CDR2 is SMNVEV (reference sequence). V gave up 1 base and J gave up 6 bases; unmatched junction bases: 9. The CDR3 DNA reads TGTGCCAGCAGTTTATTAAAAACAGGGGGCGCTGATGGCTACACCTTC. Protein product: CASSLLKTGGADGYTF.

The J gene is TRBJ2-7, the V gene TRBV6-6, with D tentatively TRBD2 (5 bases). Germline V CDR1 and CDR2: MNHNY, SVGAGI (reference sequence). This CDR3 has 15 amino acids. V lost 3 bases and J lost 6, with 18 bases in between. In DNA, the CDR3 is TGTGCCAGCAGTTATCGGGAACGCCAAACCGGCGAGCAGTACTTC. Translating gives CASSYRERQTGEQYF.

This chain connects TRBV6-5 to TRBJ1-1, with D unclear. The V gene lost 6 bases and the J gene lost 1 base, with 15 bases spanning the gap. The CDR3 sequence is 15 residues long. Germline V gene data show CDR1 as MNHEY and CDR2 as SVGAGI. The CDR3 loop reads CASSSRRAENTEAFF. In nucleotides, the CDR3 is TGTGCCAGCAGCAGCAGGAGAGCGGAGAACACTGAAGCTTTCTTT.

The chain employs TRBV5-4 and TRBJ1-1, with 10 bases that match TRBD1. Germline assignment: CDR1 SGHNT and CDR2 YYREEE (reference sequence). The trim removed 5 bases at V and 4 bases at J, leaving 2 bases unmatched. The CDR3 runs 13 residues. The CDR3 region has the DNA TGTGCCAGCAGGGACAGGGGGAGCACTGAAGCTTTCTTT. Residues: CASRDRGSTEAFF. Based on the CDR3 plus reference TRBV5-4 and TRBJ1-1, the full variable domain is ETGVTQSPTHLIKTRGQQVTLRCSSQSGHNTVSWYQQALGQGPQFIFQYYREEENGRGNFPPRFSGLQFPNYSSELNVNALELDDSALYLCASRDRGSTEAFFGQGTRLTVV.

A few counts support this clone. The CDR3 protein is CASTLLRDSGANVLTF. As DNA, the CDR3 is TGTGCCAGCACCCTACTAAGAGACTCTGGGGCCAACGTCCTGACTTTC. The rearrangement uses TRBV5-6 and TRBJ2-6; D remains ambiguous. This CDR3 is built from 16 residues. CDR1 is SGHDT and CDR2 is YYEEEE in the germline V gene. V lost 6 bases, J lost 0 bases, and 13 bases lay in between.

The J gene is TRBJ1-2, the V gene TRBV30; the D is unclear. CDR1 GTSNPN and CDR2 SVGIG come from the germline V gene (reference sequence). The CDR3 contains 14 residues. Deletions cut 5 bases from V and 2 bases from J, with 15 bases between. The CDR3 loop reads CAWGLGERNYGYTF. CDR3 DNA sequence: TGTGCCTGGGGCCTCGGCGAGCGAAACTATGGCTACACCTTC. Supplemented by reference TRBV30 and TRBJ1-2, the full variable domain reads SQTIHQWPATLVQPVGSPLSLECTVEGTSNPNLYWYRQAAGRGLQLLFYSVGIGQISSEVPQNLSASRPQDRQFILSSKKLLLSDSGFYLCAWGLGERNYGYTFGSGTRLTVV.

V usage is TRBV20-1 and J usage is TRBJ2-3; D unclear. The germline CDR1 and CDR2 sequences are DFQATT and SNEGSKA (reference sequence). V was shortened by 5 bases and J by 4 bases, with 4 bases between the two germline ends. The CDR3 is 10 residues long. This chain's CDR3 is CSAFADTQYF. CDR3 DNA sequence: TGCAGTGCTTTCGCAGATACGCAGTATTTT.

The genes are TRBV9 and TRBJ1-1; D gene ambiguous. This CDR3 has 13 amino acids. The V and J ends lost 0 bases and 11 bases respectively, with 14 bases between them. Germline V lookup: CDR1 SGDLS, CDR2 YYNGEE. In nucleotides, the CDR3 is TGTGCCAGCAGCGTAGGTCCCCCTGCGGAGGCTTTCTTT. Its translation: CASSVGPPAEAFF.

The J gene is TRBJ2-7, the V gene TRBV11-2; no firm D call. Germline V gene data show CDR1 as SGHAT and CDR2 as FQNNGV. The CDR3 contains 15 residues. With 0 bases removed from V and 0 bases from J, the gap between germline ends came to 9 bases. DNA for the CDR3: TGTGCCAGCAGCTTAGAACAGCCGTCCTCCTACGAGCAGTACTTC. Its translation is CASSLEQPSSYEQYF.

The CDR3 spells CASSKGSKDRVNRYGYTF. CDR3 DNA sequence: TGTGCCAGCAGCAAAGGTTCCAAGGACAGGGTTAATCGGTATGGCTACACCTTC. J is TRBJ1-2 and V is TRBV21-1; the table assigns TRBD1, which was not confirmed against the DNA. TRBV21-1 is noted as a pseudogene. The CDR3 runs to 18 residues.

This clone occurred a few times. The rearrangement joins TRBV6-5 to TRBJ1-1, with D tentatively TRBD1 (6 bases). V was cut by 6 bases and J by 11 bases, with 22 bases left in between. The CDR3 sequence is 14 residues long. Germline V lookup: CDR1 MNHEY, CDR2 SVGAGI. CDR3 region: CASRFRGDRTGAFF. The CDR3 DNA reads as TGTGCCAGCAGGTTCAGGGGCGACCGAACGGGGGCTTTCTTT.

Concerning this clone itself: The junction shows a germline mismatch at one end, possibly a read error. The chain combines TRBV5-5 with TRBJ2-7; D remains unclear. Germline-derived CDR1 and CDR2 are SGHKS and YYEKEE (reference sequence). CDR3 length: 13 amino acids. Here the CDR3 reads CASRLAIHYEQYF. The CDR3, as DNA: TGTGCCAGCAGATTGGCTATCCACTACGAGCAGTACTTC.

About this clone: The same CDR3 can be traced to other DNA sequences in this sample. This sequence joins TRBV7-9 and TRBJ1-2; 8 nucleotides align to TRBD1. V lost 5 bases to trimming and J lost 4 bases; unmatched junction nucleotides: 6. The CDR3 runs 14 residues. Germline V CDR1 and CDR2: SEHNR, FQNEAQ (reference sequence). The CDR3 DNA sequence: TGTGCCAGCAGCCCAGGGACAGGAGGCTATGGCTACACCTTC. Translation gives CASSPGTGGYGYTF.

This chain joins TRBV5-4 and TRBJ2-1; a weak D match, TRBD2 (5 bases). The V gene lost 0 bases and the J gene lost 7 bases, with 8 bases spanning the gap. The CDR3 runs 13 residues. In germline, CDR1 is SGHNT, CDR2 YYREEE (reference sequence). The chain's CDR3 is CASSLAKRNEQFF. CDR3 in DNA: TGTGCCAGCAGCTTGGCTAAGCGGAATGAGCAGTTCTTC. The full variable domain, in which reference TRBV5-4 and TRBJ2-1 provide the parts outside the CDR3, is ETGVTQSPTHLIKTRGQQVTLRCSSQSGHNTVSWYQQALGQGPQFIFQYYREEENGRGNFPPRFSGLQFPNYSSELNVNALELDDSALYLCASSLAKRNEQFFGPGTRLTVL.

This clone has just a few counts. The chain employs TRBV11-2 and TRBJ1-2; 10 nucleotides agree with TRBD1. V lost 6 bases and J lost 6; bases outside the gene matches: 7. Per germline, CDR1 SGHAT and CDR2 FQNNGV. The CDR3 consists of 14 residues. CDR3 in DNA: TGTGCCAGCAGAACCGGGACAGGGGTTGATGGCTACACCTTC. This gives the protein CASRTGTGVDGYTF.

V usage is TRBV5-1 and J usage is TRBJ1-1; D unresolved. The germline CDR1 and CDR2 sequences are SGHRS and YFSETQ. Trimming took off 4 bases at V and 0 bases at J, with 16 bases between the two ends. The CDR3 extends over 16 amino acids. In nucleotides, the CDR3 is TGCGCCAGCAGCGGGTCGCGGAGCACGTTGAACACTGAAGCTTTCTTT. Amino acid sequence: CASSGSRSTLNTEAFF.

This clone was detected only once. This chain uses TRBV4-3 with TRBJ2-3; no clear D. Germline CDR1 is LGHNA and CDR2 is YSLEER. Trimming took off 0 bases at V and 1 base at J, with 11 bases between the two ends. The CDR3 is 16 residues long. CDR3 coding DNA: TGCGCCAGCAGCCAAGAGAGCCGTTCCCGCACAGATACGCAGTATTTT. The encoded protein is CASSQESRSRTDTQYF.

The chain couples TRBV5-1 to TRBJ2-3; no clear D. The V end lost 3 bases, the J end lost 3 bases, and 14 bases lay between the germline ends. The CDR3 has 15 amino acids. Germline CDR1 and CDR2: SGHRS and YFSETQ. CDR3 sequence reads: CASSSSAVGTDTQYF. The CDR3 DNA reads TGCGCCAGCAGCTCGAGCGCGGTGGGTACAGATACGCAGTATTTT. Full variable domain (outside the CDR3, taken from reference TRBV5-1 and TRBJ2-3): KAGVTQTPRYLIKTRGQQVTLSCSPISGHRSVSWYQQTPGQGLQFLFEYFSETQRNKGNFPGRFSGRQFSNSRSEMNVSTLELGDSALYLCASSSSAVGTDTQYFGPGTRLTVL.

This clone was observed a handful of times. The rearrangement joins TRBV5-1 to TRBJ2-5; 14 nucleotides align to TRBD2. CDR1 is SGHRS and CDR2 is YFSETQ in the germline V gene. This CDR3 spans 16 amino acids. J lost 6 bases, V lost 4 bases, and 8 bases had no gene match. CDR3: CASSAGTSGGGKTQYF. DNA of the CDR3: TGCGCCAGCAGCGCCGGGACTAGCGGGGGAGGAAAGACCCAGTACTTC.

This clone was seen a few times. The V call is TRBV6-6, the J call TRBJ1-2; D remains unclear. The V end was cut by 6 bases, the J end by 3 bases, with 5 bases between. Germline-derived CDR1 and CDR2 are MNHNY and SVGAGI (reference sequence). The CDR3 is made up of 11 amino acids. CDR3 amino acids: CASRYDYGYTF. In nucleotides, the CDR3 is TGTGCCAGCAGATATGACTATGGCTACACCTTC.